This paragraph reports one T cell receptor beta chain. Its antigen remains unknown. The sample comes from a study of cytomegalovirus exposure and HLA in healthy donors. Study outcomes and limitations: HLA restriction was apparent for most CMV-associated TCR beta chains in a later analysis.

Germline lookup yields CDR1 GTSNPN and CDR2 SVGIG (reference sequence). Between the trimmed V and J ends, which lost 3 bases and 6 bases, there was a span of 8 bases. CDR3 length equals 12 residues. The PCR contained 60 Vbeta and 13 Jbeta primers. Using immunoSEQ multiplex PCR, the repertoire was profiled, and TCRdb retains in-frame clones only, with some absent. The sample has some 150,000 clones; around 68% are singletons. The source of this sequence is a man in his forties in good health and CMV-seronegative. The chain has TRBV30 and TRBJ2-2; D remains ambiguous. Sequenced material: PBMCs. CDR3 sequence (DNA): TGTGCCTGGAGCGCGCCCCCCGGGGAGCTGTTTTTT. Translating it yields CAWSAPPGELFF.